The rows below give T cell receptor beta chains drawn from one sample of a study of cytomegalovirus exposure and HLA in healthy donors. TCRdb's table, derived via immunoSEQ multiplex PCR, lists solely in-frame clones and lacks some. The table records about 150,000 clones, nearly 80% of them present only once. The material sequenced was PBMCs. Every receptor here comes from a man aged 25-45 years in good health and CMV-seronegative. The CDR3 runs from the conserved cysteine through the conserved F or W. D genes are given only for firm matches. Not every row has a clone size; where given, it reads once, few, many or a size class.

clone size	V gene	CDR3 length	J gene	D gene	CDR3 DNA	CDR3 protein
-	TRBV18	13	TRBJ2-3	-	TGTGCCAGCTCACCTAGTAGCACAGATACGCAGTATTTT	CASSPSSTDTQYF
-	TRBV4-3	20	TRBJ2-1	TRBD2	TGCGCCAGCAGCCGAGACATAACCGGGACTAGCGGGAGGGCCTACAATGAGCAGTTCTTC	CASSRDITGTSGRAYNEQFF
-	TRBV28	17	TRBJ2-7	TRBD1	TGTGCCAGCAGTCGGGACAGGGGGGTTCCCATACTGGACGAGCAGTACTTC	CASSRDRGVPILDEQYF
once	TRBV28	17	TRBJ1-5	-	TGTGCCAGCAGGATTGGGGGTGGGGACTATAGCAATCAGCCCCAGCATTTT	CASRIGGGDYSNQPQHF
-	TRBV6-1	15	TRBJ2-2	-	TGTGCCAGCAGTCTGGAGAGGAGGAACACCGGGGAGCTGTTTTTT	CASSLERRNTGELFF
-	TRBV5-1	15	TRBJ1-4	-	TGCGCCAGCAGCCCGGACAGAACAACTAATGAAAAACTGTTTTTT	CASSPDRTTNEKLFF
-	TRBV5-6	14	TRBJ1-2	TRBD1	TGTGCCAGCAGTTCCGGACAGGGGTGGTATGGCTACACCTTC	CASSSGQGWYGYTF
-	TRBV6-1	15	TRBJ2-3	-	TGTGCCAGCAGTTCACTCGCCTCCTATACAGATACGCAGTATTTT	CASSSLASYTDTQYF
-	TRBV9	14	TRBJ1-6	TRBD1	TGTGCCAGCAGCGTAACACAGGGGCTTTCACCCCTCCACTTT	CASSVTQGLSPLHF
-	TRBV19	14	TRBJ2-2	-	TGTGCCAGTAGAGACGCGGGCGATCGGTCCGAGCTGTTTTTT	CASRDAGDRSELFF
-	TRBV30	16	TRBJ2-7	TRBD2	TGTGCCTGGAGTATAACCGGGACTAGCGGGAACTACGAGCAGTACTTC	CAWSITGTSGNYEQYF
-	TRBV30	11	TRBJ2-5	-	TGTGCCGGCGGGACAGCAGAGACCCAGTACTTC	CAGGTAETQYF
-	TRBV7-9	14	TRBJ1-2	TRBD1	TGTGCCAGCAGCTTACGTGGACAGGCCTATGGCTACACCTTC	CASSLRGQAYGYTF
-	TRBV7-8	16	TRBJ2-1	TRBD2	TGTGCCAGCAGCTTCCGCCGGCTAGCGGGACATCAGGTGCAGTTCTTC	CASSFRRLAGHQVQFF
-	TRBV28	15	TRBJ2-4	TRBD1	TGTGCCAGCAGTTCCGCCGGGACAGGGGGGAACATTCAGTACTTC	CASSSAGTGGNIQYF
-	TRBV6-1	12	TRBJ1-1	-	TGTGCCAGCAGTGAAACCAGGGCTGAAGCTTTCTTT	CASSETRAEAFF
-	TRBV6-1	13	TRBJ2-5	-	TGTGCCAGCAGGACGGGAGTGGGTGAGACCCAGTACTTC	CASRTGVGETQYF
-	TRBV6-1	15	TRBJ1-5	-	TGTGCCAGCATCAGAAACCGAGGGTGGAATCAGCCCCAGCATTTT	CASIRNRGWNQPQHF
-	TRBV28	10	TRBJ1-5	-	TGTGCCAGCGGGCATCAGCCCCAGCATTTT	CASGHQPQHF
-	TRBV6-5	15	TRBJ2-1	-	TGTGCCAGCAGTCGATTTGCCAGAAACTACAATGAGCAGTTCTTC	CASSRFARNYNEQFF
-	TRBV29-1	17	TRBJ1-5	TRBD1	TGCAGCGTGGACAGGTCAGGGTTCTCTATTAGCAATCAGCCCCAGCATTTT	CSVDRSGFSISNQPQHF
-	TRBV25-1	14	TRBJ1-1	TRBD1	TGTGCCAGCAGTACAACAGGGGGCGCAGGTGAAGCTTTCTTT	CASSTTGGAGEAFF
few	TRBV6-1	15	TRBJ1-5	TRBD1	TGTGCCAGCAGCTGGACAGGGTACGGCAATCAGCCCCAGCATTTT	CASSWTGYGNQPQHF
-	TRBV19	15	TRBJ1-2	-	TGTGCCAGTAGTAAAAGCCAACAGGTTGCCTATGGCTACACCTTC	CASSKSQQVAYGYTF
-	TRBV29-1	13	TRBJ2-7	-	TGCAGCGTTTCACAGGGTATCACCTACGAGCAGTACTTC	CSVSQGITYEQYF
-	TRBV29-1	14	TRBJ2-2	TRBD1	TGCAGCGTTGGGACAGGGAGGTGGACCGGGGAGCTGTTTTTT	CSVGTGRWTGELFF
few	TRBV19	16	TRBJ1-6	-	TGTGCCAGTATGAGTCCCTTGGGGGCACATAATTCACCCCTCCACTTT	CASMSPLGAHNSPLHF
-	TRBV11-3	16	TRBJ2-5	TRBD2	TGTGCCAGCAGCTTAGGGGAACAGGCGGGGGGAGAGACCCAGTACTTC	CASSLGEQAGGETQYF
-	TRBV28	15	TRBJ1-5	TRBD1	TGTGCCAGCAAGCTATCAGGGGGCCTGGGCCAGCCCCAGCATTTT	CASKLSGGLGQPQHF
-	TRBV19	15	TRBJ1-2	-	TGTGCCAGTAGTAAAGTGGCCCAAGCTAACTATGGCTACACCTTC	CASSKVAQANYGYTF
few	TRBV6-6	11	TRBJ2-7	-	TGTGCCAGCAGTACATCCTACGAGCAGTACTTC	CASSTSYEQYF
-	TRBV5-1	12	TRBJ2-3	TRBD1	TGCGCCAGCAGATCAGACAGGGCCACGCAGTATTTT	CASRSDRATQYF
-	TRBV2	14	TRBJ2-5	-	TGTGCCAGCAGTACCCGGAGGGGCGTTGAGACCCAGTACTTC	CASSTRRGVETQYF
-	TRBV6-1	17	TRBJ2-4	-	TGTGCCAGCAGTGAAGCGGAAGGGGGAATAGCCAAAAACATTCAGTACTTC	CASSEAEGGIAKNIQYF
-	TRBV5-8	18	TRBJ1-5	TRBD1	TGTGCCAGCAGCTTGGAAATCGGGGGACAGGGGGCTCGGCAGCCCCAGCATTTT	CASSLEIGGQGARQPQHF
-	TRBV18	14	TRBJ2-1	TRBD2	TGTGCCAGCAAATGGACTAGCGGGAGGAATGAGCAGTTCTTC	CASKWTSGRNEQFF
-	TRBV9	18	TRBJ2-3	TRBD2	TGTGCCAGCAGCCCAGGGACTAGCGGGAGCGTTGGCACAGATACGCAGTATTTT	CASSPGTSGSVGTDTQYF
-	TRBV10-3	13	TRBJ2-3	TRBD1	TGTGCCATCAGCGACAGGGCAACAGATACGCAGTATTTT	CAISDRATDTQYF
-	TRBV7-2	15	TRBJ2-7	TRBD2	TGTGCCAGCACCGGGGGGGTAAGGAGCTCCTACGAGCAGTACTTC	CASTGGVRSSYEQYF
-	TRBV19	15	TRBJ2-2	-	TGTGCCAGTAGTATAGTAACAGGGAACACCGGGGAGCTGTTTTTT	CASSIVTGNTGELFF
-	TRBV5-1	14	TRBJ2-3	TRBD1	TGCGCCAGCAGCCCGGGACAGGGGACAGATACGCAGTATTTT	CASSPGQGTDTQYF